This T cell receptor (beta chain) was found in a study of blood T cell repertoires in COVID-19. Study context: The cDNA or gDNA used as material had been derived from T cells, B-cell-depleted T cells, or PBMCs.

Cohort allocation depended upon clinical history that participants reported. People in the exposed group encountered a COVID-19 case within 2 weeks before entering the study. This clone is a singleton in its sample. The CDR3 is 14 residues long. The V end was cut by 1 base, the J end by 3 bases, with 8 bases between. The germline V gene encodes CDR1 SGHRS and CDR2 YFSETQ. Original handling: Estimation of nucleated cell counts relied on the amplification of reference gene primers. TCRdb's copy holds only in-frame clones and misses some; the assay was immunoSEQ multiplex PCR. The V and J calls and clone size are taken from that table; D and trimming were inferred from the DNA. The sample comprises some 180,000 clones, 60% to 80% of which are singletons, and 14% rests with the top ten.

The TCR was taken from a man in his 60s who had been exposed to COVID-19. The sample taken for sequencing was PBMCs or T cells enriched from blood (not recorded which). The rearrangement uses TRBV5-1 and TRBJ1-5; D not resolved. CDR3: CASSLTELNQPQHF. CDR3 nucleotides: TGCGCCAGCAGCTTGACAGAGCTCAATCAGCCCCAGCATTTT. Complete variable domain (other parts from reference TRBV5-1 and TRBJ1-5): KAGVTQTPRYLIKTRGQQVTLSCSPISGHRSVSWYQQTPGQGLQFLFEYFSETQRNKGNFPGRFSGRQFSNSRSEMNVSTLELGDSALYLCASSLTELNQPQHFGDGTRLSIL.